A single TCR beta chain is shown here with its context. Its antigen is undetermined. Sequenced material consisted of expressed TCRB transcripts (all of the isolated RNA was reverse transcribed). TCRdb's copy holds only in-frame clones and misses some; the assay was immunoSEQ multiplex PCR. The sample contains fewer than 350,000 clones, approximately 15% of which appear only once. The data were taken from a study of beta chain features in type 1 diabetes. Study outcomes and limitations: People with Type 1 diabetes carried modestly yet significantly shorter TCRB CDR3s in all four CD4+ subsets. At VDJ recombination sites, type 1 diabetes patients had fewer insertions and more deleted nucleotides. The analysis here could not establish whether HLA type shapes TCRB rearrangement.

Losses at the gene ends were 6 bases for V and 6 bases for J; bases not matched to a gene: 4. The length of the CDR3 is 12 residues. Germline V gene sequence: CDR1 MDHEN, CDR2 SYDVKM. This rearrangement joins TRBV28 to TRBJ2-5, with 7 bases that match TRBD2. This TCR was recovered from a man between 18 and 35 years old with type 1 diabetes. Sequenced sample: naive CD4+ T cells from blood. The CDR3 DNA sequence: TGTGCCAGCAGAACTAGCGAGAAGACCCAGTACTTC. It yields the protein CASRTSEKTQYF.